These T cell receptor beta chains were read from a single sample in a study of blood T cell repertoires in COVID-19. Some clones are missing from TCRdb's copy, which holds only in-frame ones; the method was immunoSEQ multiplex PCR. The sample holds some 200,000 clones, about nine tenths seen once. Sequences were obtained from PBMCs or T cells enriched from blood (not recorded which). Source of these receptors: a woman aged 40 to 55 with acute COVID-19. Each CDR3 is given with its conserved first and last residue. D genes are given only for firm matches. Clone size, where shown, is once, few, many, or a class for clones that have expanded.

TRBV5-6,NA,few,TRBJ2-1,15,TGTGCCAGCTTTACTTGGAGGATTCAGCCTGGTGAGCAGTTCTTC,CASFTWRIQPGEQFF
TRBV6-6,NA,NA,TRBJ2-2,17,TGTGCCAGCAGTCTGCCCGGGACCCAGGGGAGCACCGGGGAGCTGTTTTTT,CASSLPGTQGSTGELFF
TRBV30,NA,NA,TRBJ2-3,13,TGTGCCTGGAGTGTAGGGGGGAGGGTAACGCAGTATTTT,CAWSVGGRVTQYF
TRBV5-6,NA,few,TRBJ2-3,16,TGTGCCAGCAGCTTGAACCTCTTGTCCAGTTCAGATACGCAGTATTTT,CASSLNLLSSSDTQYF
TRBV5-1,NA,NA,TRBJ1-4,16,TGCGCCAGCAGCTTTGGCGGGGGCACAACTAATGAAAAACTGTTTTTT,CASSFGGGTTNEKLFF
TRBV7-6,NA,NA,TRBJ2-7,12,TGTGCCAGCAGCTTACCCGGGGGTGGGCAGTACTTC,CASSLPGGGQYF
TRBV27,NA,NA,TRBJ2-1,14,TGTGCCAGCAGCCTCAACAGGGTTAAGGGTGAGCAGTTCTTC,CASSLNRVKGEQFF
TRBV27,NA,NA,TRBJ1-1,16,TGTGCCAGCAGTTCCACTTTTACAGGGAGGGGCACTGAAGCTTTCTTT,CASSSTFTGRGTEAFF
TRBV18,NA,few,TRBJ2-2,14,TGTGCCAGCTCACCAGGCGGGTCTACCGGGGAGCTGTTTTTT,CASSPGGSTGELFF
TRBV5-1,NA,NA,TRBJ1-2,16,TGCGCCAGCAGCTTGCGGCAGCCGGGAGCTAACTATGGCTACACCTTC,CASSLRQPGANYGYTF
TRBV28,NA,NA,TRBJ1-5,14,TGTGCCAGCAGAATTGTTACAAGCAATCAGCCCCAGCATTTT,CASRIVTSNQPQHF
TRBV20-1,TRBD1,NA,TRBJ1-3,15,TGCAGTGCTAGTTACGGGGACAGTATTGGAAACACCATATATTTT,CSASYGDSIGNTIYF
TRBV29-1,TRBD2,NA,TRBJ2-2,12,TGCACCGGGCGGGGGGGCACCGGGGAGCTGTTTTTT,CTGRGGTGELFF
TRBV9,NA,NA,TRBJ2-2,15,TGTGCCAGCAGCTCGCGACAGGAGCACACCGGGGAGCTGTTTTTT,CASSSRQEHTGELFF
TRBV10-1,NA,NA,TRBJ1-5,15,TGCGCCAGCAGAATTGTGCAGGGGATCGATCAGCCCCAGCATTTT,CASRIVQGIDQPQHF
TRBV7-2,TRBD1,NA,TRBJ2-7,11,TGTGCCAGCAGCTCTGGACAGGGACAGTACTTC,CASSSGQGQYF
TRBV6-6,TRBD1,NA,TRBJ1-1,15,TGTGCCAGCAGTTACAGGACAGGGGGCGTGATTGAAGCTTTCTTT,CASSYRTGGVIEAFF
TRBV5-1,NA,NA,TRBJ1-1,16,TGCGCCAGCAGTCGAGTAAGTGAGGGCGGGAACACTGAAGCTTTCTTT,CASSRVSEGGNTEAFF
TRBV7-9,NA,NA,TRBJ2-2,16,TGTGCCAGCAGCTTATTTTCCCCCGCGAACACCGGGGAGCTGTTTTTT,CASSLFSPANTGELFF
TRBV4-1,TRBD1,NA,TRBJ1-2,15,TGCGCCAGCAGCCAAGGTCAGGGGGCAAGAGGCGGCTACACCTTC,CASSQGQGARGGYTF
TRBV27,NA,NA,TRBJ1-5,17,TGTGCCAGCAGTCCTGACCTTCGCAGGGCCGCCAATCAGCCCCAGCATTTT,CASSPDLRRAANQPQHF
TRBV7-3,TRBD1,once,TRBJ2-3,15,TGTGCCAGCAGCTCCTTGACAGGGGGCTCAGATACGCAGTATTTT,CASSSLTGGSDTQYF
TRBV7-9,NA,NA,TRBJ1-1,14,TGTGCCAGCAGCTTAGCGGGCCAGAACACTGAAGCTTTCTTT,CASSLAGQNTEAFF
TRBV5-8,TRBD1,once,TRBJ2-5,15,TGTGCCAGCAGCTTCCGGGACAGGGGGTTGGAGACCCAGTACTTC,CASSFRDRGLETQYF
TRBV4-1,NA,once,TRBJ1-1,14,TGCGCCAGCAGAAACAGGGCTACGAACACTGAAGCTTTCTTT,CASRNRATNTEAFF
TRBV15,TRBD2,NA,TRBJ2-4,14,TGTGCCACCAGCGAGCCGGGACTAGCTAACATTCAGTACTTC,CATSEPGLANIQYF
TRBV29-1,NA,NA,TRBJ1-1,12,TGCAGCGCCCTCCGGGAGAACACTGAAGCTTTCTTT,CSALRENTEAFF
TRBV7-9,NA,NA,TRBJ2-3,15,TGTGCCAGCAGCCCTGGACTAGGGGGGACAGATACGCAGTATTTT,CASSPGLGGTDTQYF
TRBV6-6,NA,NA,TRBJ2-3,13,TGTGCCAGCATACCCGATGGCGGCGATACGCAGTATTTT,CASIPDGGDTQYF
TRBV3-1/TRBV3-2,NA,NA,TRBJ1-4,14,TGTGCCAGCAGCCTAGGGAGGTATAATGAAAAACTGTTTTTT,CASSLGRYNEKLFF
TRBV7-9,NA,NA,TRBJ2-7,16,TGTGCCAGCAGCTTACGTGTGGGAAGGGAGGAATACGAGCAGTACTTC,CASSLRVGREEYEQYF
TRBV21-1,NA,NA,TRBJ2-7,15,TGTGCCAGCAGCCAGCCGGGACTAAAGTCCTACGAGCAGTACTTC,CASSQPGLKSYEQYF
TRBV27,NA,few,TRBJ2-2,15,TGTGCCAGCAGTTTTGGGTGGGCAGGGTCCGGGGAGCTGTTTTTT,CASSFGWAGSGELFF
TRBV3-1/TRBV3-2,NA,NA,TRBJ1-1,15,TGTGCCAGCAGCCCGACGGACAGAATAAACACTGAAGCTTTCTTT,CASSPTDRINTEAFF
TRBV25-1,NA,few,TRBJ1-2,14,TGTGCCAGCAGTGAGCAGTCGGAGGGGTATGGCTACACCTTC,CASSEQSEGYGYTF
TRBV2,TRBD2,NA,TRBJ2-3,17,TGTGCCAGCCCGAGGGGAACTAGCGGGTCCTCCACAGATACGCAGTATTTT,CASPRGTSGSSTDTQYF
TRBV6-5,TRBD1,NA,TRBJ1-3,14,TGTGCCAGCACCCGGGACAGCTCTGGAAACACCATATATTTT,CASTRDSSGNTIYF